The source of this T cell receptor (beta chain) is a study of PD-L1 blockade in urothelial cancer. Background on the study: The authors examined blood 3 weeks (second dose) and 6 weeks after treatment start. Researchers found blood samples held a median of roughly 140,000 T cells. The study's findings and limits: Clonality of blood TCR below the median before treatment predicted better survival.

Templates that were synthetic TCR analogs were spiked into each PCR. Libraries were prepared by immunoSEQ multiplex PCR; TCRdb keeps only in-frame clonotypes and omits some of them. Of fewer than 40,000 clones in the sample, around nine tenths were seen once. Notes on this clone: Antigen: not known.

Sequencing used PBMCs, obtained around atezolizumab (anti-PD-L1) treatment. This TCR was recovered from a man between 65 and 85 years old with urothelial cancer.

CDR3 sequence reads: CASKGVGTEAFF. CDR3 DNA sequence: TGTGCCAGCAAAGGGGTAGGCACTGAAGCTTTCTTT. V usage is TRBV27 and J usage is TRBJ1-1; D may be TRBD1 (5 bases). The CDR3 spans 12 residues. Deletions cut 7 bases from V and 4 bases from J, with 10 bases between. The germline V gene encodes CDR1 MNHEY and CDR2 SMNVEV (reference sequence).